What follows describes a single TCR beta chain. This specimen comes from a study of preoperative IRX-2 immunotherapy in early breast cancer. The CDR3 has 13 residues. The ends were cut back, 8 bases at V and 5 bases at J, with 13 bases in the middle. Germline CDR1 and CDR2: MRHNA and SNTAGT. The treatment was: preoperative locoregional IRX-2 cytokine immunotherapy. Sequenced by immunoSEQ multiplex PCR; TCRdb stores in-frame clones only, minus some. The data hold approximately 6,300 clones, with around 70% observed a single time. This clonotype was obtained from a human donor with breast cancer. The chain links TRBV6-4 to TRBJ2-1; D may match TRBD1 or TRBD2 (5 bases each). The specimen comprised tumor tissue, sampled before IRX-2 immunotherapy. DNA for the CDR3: TGTGCCAGCGGACACCTGGGGGACAATGAGCAGTTCTTC. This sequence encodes CASGHLGDNEQFF.